The TCR beta chain described here comes from a study of T cells in Graves' hyperthyroidism and ophthalmopathy (dated by TCRdb to the late 2010s). About the investigation overall: Peripheral blood samples were taken at the time of initial diagnosis, prior to any treatment. An independent validation cohort of fewer than 20 hyperthyroidism patients and 17 patients who later progressed to ophthalmopathy tested prospective prediction of ophthalmopathy. To identify TCR V-J signatures that set the groups apart, the researchers used a discovery cohort of 100 patients, made up of approximately 43 with Graves' ophthalmopathy and some 56 with stable Graves' hyperthyroidism. The study also compared thyroid tissue and blood T-cell repertoires from more than 5 Graves' hyperthyroidism patients. The 75 to 100 discovery patients were divided at random into training and test sets in a 7:3 ratio. After blood sampling, hyperthyroidism patients were treated with methimazole at a starting dose of 30 mg daily, and ophthalmopathy patients were treated with high-dose intravenous methylprednisolone. According to the paper, TCR Vbeta CDR3 sequencing was carried out on some 130 peripheral blood samples, which came from 40 to 45 ophthalmopathy, around 74 hyperthyroidism and roughly 17 progressor patients.

There are 15 amino acids in the CDR3, from cysteine to phenylalanine inclusive. Only the CDR3 portion is preserved as DNA: 45 bases, with reading frame beginning at the first base. General study outcomes and caveats: In cross-validation, a model built on a 13 V-J signature told ophthalmopathy apart from stable hyperthyroidism with over 85% sensitivity and about 81% specificity, and in testing the same model reached 80%/75%. In validation, the model predicted progression to ophthalmopathy a median of approximately 6.6 months before onset, with about 64% sensitivity and nearly 75% specificity. Sample size was not statistically predetermined, and blinding of investigators to group allocation was not performed. Most expanded thyroid clonotypes (frequency above 0.001) were also found in blood, which suggests that blood repertoires may mirror thyroid immune responses.

TCR beta CDR3 regions were amplified from RNA transcripts. The TCR CDR3 was subjected to a first round of RT-PCR using the HTBI primer set and the Qiagen OneStep RT-PCR kit. Libraries were constructed in a second round of multiplex PCR, after which size selection and purification were carried out. The libraries were sequenced on an Illumina HiSeq2000 using paired-end 100 bp reads. The published analysis was carried out like this. SOAPnuke was used to process the raw data, removing reads that contained adapters or uncalled bases, had a mean Phred below 15, or lacked an exact match to the constant primer or identifier. High-quality paired reads were merged with COPE v1.2.5, and unique nucleotide sequences were defined as clonotypes. Clonotypes were aligned to IMGT TRBV, TRBD and TRBJ reference segments using MiTCR v1.1. The analysis included only V-J combinations with a frequency above 0.0001, which together covered roughly 99% of the repertoires. A TCS score was defined as the ratio of F50 (clonal expansion) to E x V (chaos), with BLOSUM62-based TCRdist applied between CDR3 peptides within each V-J. Welch's t-statistics and random forest reduced 514 V-J features to fewer than 15, which were used in a naive Bayes classifier (R e1071). The public reads were reanalyzed by TCRdb: fastp trimming at Q25, MiXCR alignment, in-frame beta chains only. Each entry is one CDR3 protein sequence, shown with its most common DNA and genes. It is TCRdb's table, rather than the study itself, that gives the V and J calls and clone size. This sample holds some 760,000 distinct CDR3 sequences; 11% to 15% were observed only once. In total, the top ten clones hold roughly a tenth of the sample.

About this clonotype itself: No antigen is known for it. The junction shows a germline mismatch at one end, possibly a read error.

Stable Graves' hyperthyroidism was defined as no progression to ophthalmopathy during 18 months of follow-up. Hyperthyroidism patients were aged 18 to 65 years and newly diagnosed, with disease duration of less than 2 months. The study excluded patients with uncontrolled infections, other autoimmune diseases, pregnancy or lactation. Clinical symptoms, serum thyroxine and TRAb, thyroid ultrasound, and orbital computed tomography formed the basis for the diagnoses. PBMCs were separated from around 9.1 ml of fresh peripheral blood using Ficoll-Paque density gradient centrifugation. Trizol reagent was used to extract total RNA, and RNA quality was then checked on an Agilent 2100 Bioanalyzer.

The material sequenced was blood. The receptor's source is a woman aged 18-29 years with Graves' hyperthyroidism. This chain is built from TRBV12-3 or TRBV12-4 and TRBJ2-1, with the D gene not clear enough to name. This receptor has the CDR3 CASSLDIQTYNEQFF. The DNA sequence is TGTGCCAGCAGCTTAGATATCCAAACCTACAATGAGCAGTTCTTC.